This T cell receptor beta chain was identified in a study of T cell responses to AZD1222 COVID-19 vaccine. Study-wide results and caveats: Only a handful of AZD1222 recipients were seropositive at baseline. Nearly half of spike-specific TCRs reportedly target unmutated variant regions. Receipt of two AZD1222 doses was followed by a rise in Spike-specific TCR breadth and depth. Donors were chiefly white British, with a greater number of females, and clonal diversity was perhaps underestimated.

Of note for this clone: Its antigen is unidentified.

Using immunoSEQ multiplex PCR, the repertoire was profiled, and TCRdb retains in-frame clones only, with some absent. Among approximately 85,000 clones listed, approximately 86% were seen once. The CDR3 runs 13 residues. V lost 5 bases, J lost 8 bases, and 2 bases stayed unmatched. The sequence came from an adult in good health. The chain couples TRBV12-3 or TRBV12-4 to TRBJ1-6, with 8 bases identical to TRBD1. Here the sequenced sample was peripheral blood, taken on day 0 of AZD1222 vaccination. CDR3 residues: CASSDRGDSPLHF. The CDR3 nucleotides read TGTGCCAGCAGTGACAGGGGAGATTCACCCCTCCACTTT.